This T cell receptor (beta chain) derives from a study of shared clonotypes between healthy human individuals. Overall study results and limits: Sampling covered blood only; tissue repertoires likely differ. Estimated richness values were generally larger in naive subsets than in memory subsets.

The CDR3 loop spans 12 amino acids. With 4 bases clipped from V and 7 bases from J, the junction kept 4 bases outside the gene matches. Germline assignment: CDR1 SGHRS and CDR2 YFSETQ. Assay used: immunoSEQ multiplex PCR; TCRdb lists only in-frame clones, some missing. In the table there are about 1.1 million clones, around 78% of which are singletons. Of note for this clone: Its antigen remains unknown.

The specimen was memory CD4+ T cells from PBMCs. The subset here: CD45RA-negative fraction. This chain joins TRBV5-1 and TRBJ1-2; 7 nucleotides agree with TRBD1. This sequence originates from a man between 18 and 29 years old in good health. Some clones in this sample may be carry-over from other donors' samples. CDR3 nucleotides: TGCGCCAGCAGCACAGGGGAGGCTGGCTACACCTTC. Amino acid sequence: CASSTGEAGYTF.